These T cell receptor beta chains were read from a single sample in a study of blood T cell repertoires in COVID-19. Method: immunoSEQ multiplex PCR; TCRdb's copy keeps in-frame clones and lacks some. The sample lists under 300,000 clones, 82% occurring once. Sequencing used peripheral blood. The receptors shown here come from a woman older than 75 with active or convalescent COVID-19. The CDR3 runs from the conserved cysteine through the conserved F or W. Each record gives: V gene, D gene, CDR3 length, J gene, clone size, CDR3 DNA, CDR3 protein. The D gene is left open where the match is weak. Not every row has a clone size; where given, it reads once, few, many or a size class.

>TRBV6-5|.|14|TRBJ1-1|.
TGTGCCAGCAGTACAGCTTTCATGAACACTGAAGCTTTCTTT
CASSTAFMNTEAFF
>TRBV9|TRBD1|16|TRBJ1-4|.
TGTGCCAGCAGCGAGAGACACAGGGGCCTGAATGAAAAACTGTTTTTT
CASSERHRGLNEKLFF
>TRBV2|.|15|TRBJ1-1|.
TGTGCCAGCAGTGATCTCGGGACAACGAACACTGAAGCTTTCTTT
CASSDLGTTNTEAFF
>TRBV3-1/TRBV3-2|.|14|TRBJ2-5|.
TGTGCCAGCAGCCAAACAGGGTCTTTGGAGACCCAGTACTTC
CASSQTGSLETQYF
>TRBV5-1|.|15|TRBJ2-2|.
TGCGCCAGCAGCTTCGGTGGTAGCGCCAACGGGGAGCTGTTTTTT
CASSFGGSANGELFF
>TRBV5-1|TRBD1|17|TRBJ2-5|once
TGCGCCAGCAGCTTTGGAACCGGGACAGGGGGCCGAGAGACCCAGTACTTC
CASSFGTGTGGRETQYF
>TRBV5-4|TRBD2|15|TRBJ2-3|.
TGTGCCAGCAGCTTCAACGGGAGGAAACCAGATACGCAGTATTTT
CASSFNGRKPDTQYF
>TRBV19|.|13|TRBJ2-2|.
TGTGCCAGTAGTGAACAGGGATTCGGGGAGCTGTTTTTT
CASSEQGFGELFF
>TRBV28|.|14|TRBJ1-4|.
TGTGCCAGCCGAAACAGGGTTCTTAATGAAAAACTGTTTTTT
CASRNRVLNEKLFF
>TRBV19|.|13|TRBJ2-7|once
TGTGCCAGTAGTAGCGGGAACACCTACGAGCAGTACTTC
CASSSGNTYEQYF
>TRBV16|.|14|TRBJ1-1|.
TGTGCCAGCAGCCAATCTACAGGTTTAATCACAGCTTTCTTT
CASSQSTGLITAFF
>TRBV11-2|.|13|TRBJ1-4|few
TGTGCCAGCAGCCGGGCGGGAGGTGAAAAACTGTTTTTT
CASSRAGGEKLFF
>TRBV1|.|17|TRBJ2-3|.
TGCACCAGCAGCTCGCCGGGACTAGCGGGGGGAAAAGATACGCAGTATTTT
CTSSSPGLAGGKDTQYF
>TRBV5-1|TRBD1|13|TRBJ1-1|.
TGCGCCAGCAGACGACAGGGGTCCACTGAAGCTTTCTTT
CASRRQGSTEAFF
>TRBV6-2/TRBV6-3|.|10|TRBJ2-3|once
TGTGCCAGCAGCCACCGGGAGCAGTATTTT
CASSHREQYF
>TRBV5-1|.|16|TRBJ1-1|.
TGCGCCAGCAGTCTGGGGCCGTCGGACGGATACACTGAAGCTTTCTTT
CASSLGPSDGYTEAFF
>TRBV7-7|TRBD2|15|TRBJ2-5|once
TGTGCCAGCAGCCTAGGCTTCCGGGGGGGGGAGACCCAGTACTTC
CASSLGFRGGETQYF
>TRBV12-3/TRBV12-4|.|11|TRBJ1-3|.
TGTGCCAGCAGTTTCGTGAACACCATATATTTT
CASSFVNTIYF
>TRBV2|TRBD1|14|TRBJ1-2|.
TGTGCCAGCAGTGTTCAGGGGGCTGGGTATGGCTACACCTTC
CASSVQGAGYGYTF
>TRBV6-2/TRBV6-3|.|13|TRBJ2-3|.
TGTGCCAGCAGTTACCGGGGCACAGATACGCAGTATTTT
CASSYRGTDTQYF
>TRBV7-9|TRBD1|14|TRBJ1-4|.
TGTGCCAGCAGCAAAGGACAGGGAGAGGAAAAACTGTTTTTT
CASSKGQGEEKLFF
>TRBV5-4|.|15|TRBJ2-7|.
TGTGCCAGCAGCCCGTCCGGGACACCCTCCTACGAGCAGTACTTC
CASSPSGTPSYEQYF